Described below is a single T cell receptor (beta chain) sequence and its context. Profiled with immunoSEQ multiplex PCR; TCRdb holds only in-frame clones, not every one. Of 390,000 or so clones in the sample, around four fifths were seen once. This sample is drawn from a study of blood T cell repertoires in COVID-19. With 5 bases clipped from V and 4 bases from J, the junction kept 1 base outside the gene matches. The CDR3 totals 13 residues. V is TRBV12-3 or TRBV12-4 and J is TRBJ1-1; 10 nucleotides align to TRBD1. The specimen was PBMCs or T cells enriched from blood (not recorded which). The receptor was isolated from a woman aged 50 to 60 who had recovered from COVID-19. The chain's CDR3 is CASSRTGGTEAFF. Written as DNA, the CDR3 is TGTGCCAGCAGTCGGACAGGGGGCACTGAAGCTTTCTTT.